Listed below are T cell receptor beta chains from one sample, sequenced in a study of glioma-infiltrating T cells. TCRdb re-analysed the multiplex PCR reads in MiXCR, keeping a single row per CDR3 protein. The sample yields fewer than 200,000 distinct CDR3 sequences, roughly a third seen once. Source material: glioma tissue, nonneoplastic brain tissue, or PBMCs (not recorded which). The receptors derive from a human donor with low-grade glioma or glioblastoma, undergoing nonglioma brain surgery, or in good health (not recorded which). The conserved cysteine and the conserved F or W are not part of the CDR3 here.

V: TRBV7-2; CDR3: ASSLVGFSGNTIY
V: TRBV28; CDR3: ASAPGLAGQGQQY
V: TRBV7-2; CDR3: APRTGRMDTEAF
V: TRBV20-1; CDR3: SPTYAQETQY
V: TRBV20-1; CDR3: SASYNEQF
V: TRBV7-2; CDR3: ASSLNAGGVYEQY
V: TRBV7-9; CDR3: ASSLGTSIEQY
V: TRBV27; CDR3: ASIAGRSYTEAF
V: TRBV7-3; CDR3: ASSLTGYPLLDDTQY
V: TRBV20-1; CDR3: SAGGSAYEQF
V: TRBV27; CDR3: ASRVSGVYNEQF
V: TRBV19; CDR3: ASNDQPQH
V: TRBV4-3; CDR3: ASSQDRTGFYEQY
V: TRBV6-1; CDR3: ASKSQGAFGDTQY
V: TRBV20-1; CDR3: SAPRQGPTYEQY
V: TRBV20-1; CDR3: SARGAGDGIHTEAF
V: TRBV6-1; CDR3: ASSELPGAGGYT
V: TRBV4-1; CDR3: ASSQVGGGPPL
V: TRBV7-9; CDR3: ASSLDAGAF
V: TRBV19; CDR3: ASSIQLGGFGEQF
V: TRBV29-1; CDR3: SVEEAGDIWETQY
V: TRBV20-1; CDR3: SASPDDRVGETQY
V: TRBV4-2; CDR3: ASSQDGTSGRAGELF
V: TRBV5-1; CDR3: ASSLVADRGPDTQY
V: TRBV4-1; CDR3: ASSQEKAGGAGELF
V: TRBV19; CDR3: ASSIKLAGVSHEQF
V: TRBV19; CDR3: ASGRLDAVNEQF
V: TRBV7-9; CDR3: ASSLATGAAGELF
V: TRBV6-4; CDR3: ASSDRAVTTDTQY
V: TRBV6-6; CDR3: ASGYSIRAYNSPLH
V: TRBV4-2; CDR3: ASKPGRATDTQY
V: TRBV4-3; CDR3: ASSRGTSSREQY
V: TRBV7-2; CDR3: ASSQFTDTQY
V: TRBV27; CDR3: ASSFQGWDTQY
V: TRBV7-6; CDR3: ASSLLVTTDTEAF
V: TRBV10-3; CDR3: ATAPLDSEPLEQY
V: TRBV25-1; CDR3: ASSGYGTLSGNTIY
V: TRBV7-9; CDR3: ASSFLQEPKETQY
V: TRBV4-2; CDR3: ASSFEGQSSNGELF